Below are 14 T cell receptor beta chains sequenced from a single sample in a study of blood T cell repertoires in COVID-19. Produced via immunoSEQ multiplex PCR; TCRdb's table is partial and in-frame only. The table shows 100,000 or so clones, with 85% to 95% occurring only once. The sample comprised peripheral blood. The receptors derive from a woman aged 55-70 years with active COVID-19.

V gene TRBV28 combines with J gene TRBJ2-5; 10 nucleotides match TRBD1. Germline V lookup: CDR1 MDHEN, CDR2 SYDVKM. This CDR3 has 15 residues. The V gene end was trimmed by 6 bases and the J gene end by 5 bases; junction bases not matched to a gene: 9. DNA of the CDR3: TGTGCCAGCAGCCCCGGGACAGGGGCGCAGGAGACCCAGTACTTC. It encodes CASSPGTGAQETQYF.

This chain joins TRBV2 and TRBJ2-1; 7 nucleotides line up with TRBD1. The CDR3 extends over 13 amino acids. Germline V lookup: CDR1 SNHLY, CDR2 FYNNEI. V shed 5 bases and J 4 bases; nucleotides not matched to a gene: 2. Here the CDR3 DNA reads TGTGCCAGCAGTACGGGACAGTACAATGAGCAGTTCTTC. Translated: CASSTGQYNEQFF.

V usage is TRBV7-8 and J usage is TRBJ2-3; D unclear. Trimming pared 0 bases from V and 4 bases from J, leaving 8 bases between. The germline V gene has CDR1 SGHVS and CDR2 FQNEAQ. The CDR3 has 14 residues. The CDR3 DNA reads TGTGCCAGCAGCTTAGCCTCCTCGGCAGATACGCAGTATTTT. This encodes CASSLASSADTQYF.

The J gene is TRBJ1-6, the V gene TRBV5-4; 7 positions agree with TRBD1. V gave up 4 bases and J gave up 7 bases; unmatched junction bases: 8. Germline V gene data show CDR1 as SGHNT and CDR2 as YYREEE (reference sequence). This CDR3 comprises 15 residues. The DNA of the CDR3 is TGTGCCAGCAGCGGGGGACAGTGGATGAATTCACCCCTCCACTTT. Protein: CASSGGQWMNSPLHF.

V usage is TRBV28 and J usage is TRBJ2-2; D is possibly TRBD1 (6 bases). This CDR3 has 15 amino acids. Trimming cost V 6 bases and J 1 base, with 12 bases left between them. Germline V gene sequence: CDR1 MDHEN, CDR2 SYDVKM. CDR3 coding DNA: TGTGCCAGCAGGACCGGGACATTGAACACCGGGGAGCTGTTTTTT. Translation gives CASRTGTLNTGELFF.

V gene TRBV19 combines with J gene TRBJ2-3; D remains unclear. Germline CDR1 LNHDA, CDR2 SQIVND (reference sequence). V dropped 2 bases and J dropped 0 bases, with 9 bases sitting between them. This CDR3 is 15 amino acids long. The CDR3 nucleotides read TGTGCCAGTAGTATATCGACACTTAGCACAGATACGCAGTATTTT. It codes for CASSISTLSTDTQYF.

The chain is built from TRBV30 and TRBJ2-1; TRBD2 matches 16 bases. This CDR3 contains 14 residues. The ends lost 5 bases at V and 7 bases at J; junction bases unmatched: 2. CDR1 is GTSNPN, CDR2 SVGIG, per germline (reference sequence). The CDR3 protein is CAWGGLAGGNEQFF. DNA of the CDR3: TGTGCCTGGGGGGGACTAGCGGGAGGGAATGAGCAGTTCTTC.

The chain joins TRBV19 to TRBJ2-2, with D possibly matching TRBD2 (5 bases). V dropped 3 bases and J dropped 7 bases, with 21 bases sitting between them. This CDR3 has 17 amino acids. Looked up from germline, CDR1 is LNHDA and CDR2 is SQIVND (reference sequence). The DNA of the CDR3 is TGTGCCAGTAGTATCCAACAGAGGGCTTCTACCAACGGGGAGCTGTTTTTT. Amino acids: CASSIQQRASTNGELFF.

The V and J genes are TRBV11-2 and TRBJ1-1; unclear D gene. V was pared by 4 bases and J by 0 bases, with 6 bases between. The CDR3 spans 13 residues. Germline assignment: CDR1 SGHAT and CDR2 FQNNGV. CDR3 sequence (DNA): TGTGCCAGCAGCTCAGTCTTGAACACTGAAGCTTTCTTT. It yields the protein CASSSVLNTEAFF.

The rearrangement uses TRBV5-6 and TRBJ1-6, with D tentatively TRBD1 (6 bases). V was trimmed by 5 bases and J by 6 bases, leaving 18 bases between them. Germline V CDR1 and CDR2: SGHDT, YYEEEE. This CDR3 is built from 16 residues. The CDR3 sequence is CASSYRASLGNSPLHF. DNA of the CDR3: TGTGCCAGCAGTTACAGGGCCAGCTTAGGTAATTCACCCCTCCACTTT.

The chain is built from TRBV19 and TRBJ1-6; weak D call: TRBD1 (6 bases). Looked up from germline, CDR1 is LNHDA and CDR2 is SQIVND (reference sequence). Deletions cut 5 bases from V and 1 base from J, with 9 bases between. The CDR3 extends over 15 amino acids. CDR3 sequence: CASSPRGSYNSPLHF. The CDR3 DNA is TGTGCCAGTAGTCCGAGGGGGTCCTATAATTCACCCCTCCACTTT.

V gene TRBV4-3 combines with J gene TRBJ2-3; D is perhaps TRBD2 (5 bases). Germline V CDR1 and CDR2: LGHNA, YSLEER. The CDR3 is 14 amino acids. V dropped 0 bases and J dropped 3 bases, with 7 bases sitting between them. The CDR3 DNA sequence: TGCGCCAGCAGCCAAGAGGGGAGAACAGATACGCAGTATTTT. Translating gives CASSQEGRTDTQYF.

The genes are TRBV6-5 and TRBJ2-7; maybe TRBD2 (5 bases). The germline gives CDR1 MNHEY, CDR2 SVGAGI. The CDR3 is 15 amino acids. The V gene lost 0 bases and the J gene lost 5 bases, with 14 bases spanning the gap. Here the CDR3 DNA reads TGTGCCAGCAGTTACTCGCGAGGGTTCAACGACGAGCAGTACTTC. Its protein is CASSYSRGFNDEQYF.

The chain recombines TRBV9 with TRBJ1-5, with a possible D match to TRBD1 (5 bases). Germline V gene sequence: CDR1 SGDLS, CDR2 YYNGEE. The V end was cut by 4 bases, the J end by 3 bases, with 14 bases between. This CDR3 comprises 15 residues. CDR3 DNA: TGTGCCAGCAGCCCCTCCGGGGGGGACAATCAGCCCCAGCATTTT. Protein sequence: CASSPSGGDNQPQHF.